The rows below give T cell receptor beta chains drawn from one sample of a study of OX40 agonist ivuxolimab in advanced cancers. TCRdb's table, derived via immunoSEQ multiplex PCR, lists solely in-frame clones and lacks some. The sample holds 65,000 or so clones, approximately 92% seen once. Specimen: CD4+ or CD8+ T cells sorted from blood, collected in a trial of the OX40 agonist ivuxolimab. Receptors were obtained from an adult with an advanced solid tumor such as melanoma, head and neck, liver or kidney cancer. CDR3s include the opening cysteine and the closing phenylalanine or tryptophan. Each record gives: clone size, V gene, J gene, D gene, CDR3 DNA, CDR3 protein. A D gene is named only where the DNA matches it firmly. Not all rows give a size; the values are once, few, many and, for expanded clones, a class.

clone size: NA
V gene: TRBV30
J gene: TRBJ2-2
D gene: NA
CDR3 DNA: TGTGCCTGGAGTGTAGGACAGACCGGGGAGCTGTTTTTT
CDR3 protein: CAWSVGQTGELFF

clone size: NA
V gene: TRBV5-6
J gene: TRBJ2-7
D gene: NA
CDR3 DNA: TGTGCCAGCAGCTCGGACTACGAGCAGTACTTC
CDR3 protein: CASSSDYEQYF

clone size: NA
V gene: TRBV4-1
J gene: TRBJ2-1
D gene: TRBD1
CDR3 DNA: TGCGCCAGCAGCTATGACAGGGTCATCAGGGATGAGCAGTTCTTC
CDR3 protein: CASSYDRVIRDEQFF

clone size: NA
V gene: TRBV5-4
J gene: TRBJ2-7
D gene: NA
CDR3 DNA: TGTGCCAGCAGCTCGACTCAGGGGTACGAGCAGTACTTC
CDR3 protein: CASSSTQGYEQYF

clone size: few
V gene: TRBV4-1
J gene: TRBJ1-6
D gene: NA
CDR3 DNA: TGCGCCAGCAGCAAAACCCTGAGAGCGGCACCCCTCCACTTT
CDR3 protein: CASSKTLRAAPLHF

clone size: NA
V gene: TRBV7-6
J gene: TRBJ1-2
D gene: NA
CDR3 DNA: TGTGCCAGCAGTTCGAACTATGGCTACACCTTC
CDR3 protein: CASSSNYGYTF

clone size: NA
V gene: TRBV6-6
J gene: TRBJ1-5
D gene: NA
CDR3 DNA: TGTGCCAGCAGTTACTCGGTCAGGACCCAGCCCCAGCATTTT
CDR3 protein: CASSYSVRTQPQHF

clone size: once
V gene: TRBV7-9
J gene: TRBJ2-2
D gene: TRBD2
CDR3 DNA: TGTGCCAGCAGCTTAGGCTCTCGGGGGGCCGGGGAGCTGTTTTTT
CDR3 protein: CASSLGSRGAGELFF

clone size: NA
V gene: TRBV27
J gene: TRBJ1-5
D gene: NA
CDR3 DNA: TGTGCCAGCAGTCAGCGCAATCAGCCCCAGCATTTT
CDR3 protein: CASSQRNQPQHF

clone size: NA
V gene: TRBV6-5
J gene: TRBJ1-1
D gene: NA
CDR3 DNA: TGTGCCAGCAGTTACTCCACGGACACTGAAGCTTTCTTT
CDR3 protein: CASSYSTDTEAFF

clone size: NA
V gene: TRBV6-6
J gene: TRBJ1-4
D gene: NA
CDR3 DNA: TGTGCCAGCAGACCCGTTGCTACGGGCGAAAGTTTTTTT
CDR3 protein: CASRPVATGESFF

clone size: NA
V gene: TRBV9
J gene: TRBJ2-1
D gene: NA
CDR3 DNA: TGTGCCAGCAGCGTATCAGGGCGGGCGTCCTACAATGAGCAGTTCTTC
CDR3 protein: CASSVSGRASYNEQFF

clone size: once
V gene: TRBV23-1
J gene: TRBJ2-7
D gene: NA
CDR3 DNA: TGCGCCAGCAGTCAATCGGACTATCCAAACTCCTACGAGCAGTACTTC
CDR3 protein: CASSQSDYPNSYEQYF

clone size: NA
V gene: TRBV29-1
J gene: TRBJ1-5
D gene: NA
CDR3 DNA: TGCAGCGTTGAAGATCATGAGACGACGAATCAGCCCCAGCATTTT
CDR3 protein: CSVEDHETTNQPQHF

clone size: NA
V gene: TRBV5-1
J gene: TRBJ2-1
D gene: NA
CDR3 DNA: TGCGCCAGCAGCCGGGACTTAGGGTTCAATGAGCAGTTCTTC
CDR3 protein: CASSRDLGFNEQFF

clone size: NA
V gene: TRBV18
J gene: TRBJ1-2
D gene: NA
CDR3 DNA: TGTGCCAGCTCACCAGCCAGAACGGGGGGCTACACCTTC
CDR3 protein: CASSPARTGGYTF

clone size: NA
V gene: TRBV27
J gene: TRBJ1-2
D gene: NA
CDR3 DNA: TGTGCCAGCCAAATGGCGGGGGGGAAAGGCTACACCTTC
CDR3 protein: CASQMAGGKGYTF

clone size: NA
V gene: TRBV27
J gene: TRBJ2-7
D gene: NA
CDR3 DNA: TGTGCCAGCAGTTTCTGGGGGGACCACGGGTACGAGCAGTACTTC
CDR3 protein: CASSFWGDHGYEQYF

clone size: NA
V gene: TRBV6-1
J gene: TRBJ1-2
D gene: NA
CDR3 DNA: TGTGCCAGCAGCACCCGGGCCGTTTATGGCTACACCTTC
CDR3 protein: CASSTRAVYGYTF

clone size: NA
V gene: TRBV5-1
J gene: TRBJ1-1
D gene: NA
CDR3 DNA: TGCGCCAGCAGCTTGGAGGGGGGAACTGAAGCTTTCTTT
CDR3 protein: CASSLEGGTEAFF

clone size: NA
V gene: TRBV6-5
J gene: TRBJ1-4
D gene: NA
CDR3 DNA: TGTGCCAGCAGTACAGGAGGGAATGAAAAACTGTTTTTT
CDR3 protein: CASSTGGNEKLFF

clone size: NA
V gene: TRBV27
J gene: TRBJ1-2
D gene: NA
CDR3 DNA: TGTGCCAGCAGCGAGGGCACCTACTATGGCTACACCTTC
CDR3 protein: CASSEGTYYGYTF

clone size: NA
V gene: TRBV6-5
J gene: TRBJ2-1
D gene: TRBD2
CDR3 DNA: TGTGCCAGCAGTTACTCAGCGGGAGGAGGCAATGAGCAGTTCTTC
CDR3 protein: CASSYSAGGGNEQFF

clone size: NA
V gene: TRBV19
J gene: TRBJ2-1
D gene: NA
CDR3 DNA: TGTGCCAGTAGTTCTTGGCAGTACAATGAGCAGTTCTTC
CDR3 protein: CASSSWQYNEQFF

clone size: NA
V gene: TRBV5-5
J gene: TRBJ1-2
D gene: TRBD1
CDR3 DNA: TGTGCCAGCAGCGACAGGGACTATGGCTACACCTTC
CDR3 protein: CASSDRDYGYTF

clone size: NA
V gene: TRBV5-4
J gene: TRBJ2-7
D gene: NA
CDR3 DNA: TGTGCCAGCAGCTTGGAGGGTATGGTTGACGAGCAGTACTTC
CDR3 protein: CASSLEGMVDEQYF

clone size: once
V gene: TRBV6-1
J gene: TRBJ2-1
D gene: TRBD2
CDR3 DNA: TGTGCCAGCAGTGAATGGAGCGGGGCCGACAATGAGCAGTTCTTC
CDR3 protein: CASSEWSGADNEQFF

clone size: once
V gene: TRBV5-1
J gene: TRBJ2-7
D gene: NA
CDR3 DNA: TGCGCCAGCAACGGGGATCGATCCTACGAGCAGTACTTC
CDR3 protein: CASNGDRSYEQYF

clone size: NA
V gene: TRBV11-2
J gene: TRBJ2-3
D gene: NA
CDR3 DNA: TGTGCCAGCAGCTTAGGTCTGGGCATAGATACGCAGTATTTT
CDR3 protein: CASSLGLGIDTQYF

clone size: once
V gene: TRBV2
J gene: TRBJ1-1
D gene: NA
CDR3 DNA: TGTGCCAGCCCAGGGAACACTGAAGCTTTCTTT
CDR3 protein: CASPGNTEAFF

clone size: NA
V gene: TRBV7-6
J gene: TRBJ1-2
D gene: NA
CDR3 DNA: TGTGCCAGCAGCTTAAAAGGAAATAAGGACTATGGCTACACCTTC
CDR3 protein: CASSLKGNKDYGYTF

clone size: once
V gene: TRBV2
J gene: TRBJ2-7
D gene: NA
CDR3 DNA: TGTGCCAGCAGTGAAGATCCACGTGGGTACTACGAGCAGTACTTC
CDR3 protein: CASSEDPRGYYEQYF

clone size: NA
V gene: TRBV7-7
J gene: TRBJ2-2
D gene: NA
CDR3 DNA: TGTGCCAGCAGCCCTATCCAGGGGAGGGGCACCGGGGAGCTGTTTTTT
CDR3 protein: CASSPIQGRGTGELFF

clone size: NA
V gene: TRBV29-1
J gene: TRBJ2-1
D gene: NA
CDR3 DNA: TGCAGCGTTGAAGAAAGGGGGGCTGGGGAGAATGAGCAGTTCTTC
CDR3 protein: CSVEERGAGENEQFF

clone size: NA
V gene: TRBV5-1
J gene: TRBJ2-7
D gene: TRBD2
CDR3 DNA: TGCGCCAGCAGCTTGGTACTAGCGGGAGAGCTCGAGCAGTACTTC
CDR3 protein: CASSLVLAGELEQYF

clone size: NA
V gene: TRBV7-9
J gene: TRBJ1-1
D gene: NA
CDR3 DNA: TGTGCCAGCAGCCCAGAGGGTTTCGCGAACACTGAAGCTTTCTTT
CDR3 protein: CASSPEGFANTEAFF

clone size: NA
V gene: TRBV14
J gene: TRBJ2-5
D gene: TRBD2
CDR3 DNA: TGTGCCAGCAGCCCCCGGGGAGGGGAGACCCAGTACTTC
CDR3 protein: CASSPRGGETQYF

clone size: NA
V gene: TRBV18
J gene: TRBJ2-5
D gene: TRBD1
CDR3 DNA: TGTGCCAGCTCACCACAGGACAGGGTAGGGGAGACCCAGTACTTC
CDR3 protein: CASSPQDRVGETQYF

clone size: NA
V gene: TRBV29-1
J gene: TRBJ1-2
D gene: NA
CDR3 DNA: TGCAGCGTTGAAATGAGGGAGCATGGCTACACCTTC
CDR3 protein: CSVEMREHGYTF